In this sample, the clone carrying this T cell receptor beta chain turned up a few times. This entry is derived from a study of blood T cell repertoires in COVID-19. V shed 7 bases, J shed 3 bases, and the junction held 13 bases outside the gene matches. The germline V gene has CDR1 SGHKS and CDR2 YYEKEE (reference sequence). This CDR3 comprises 17 residues. Sequencing used immunoSEQ multiplex PCR; TCRdb keeps in-frame clones, though not all of them. The sample carries roughly 150,000 clones, roughly 80% recorded once. The origin of this receptor is a woman older than 75 with COVID-19, enrolled during active disease. The chain links TRBV5-5 to TRBJ2-2, with 9 bases aligning to TRBD1. Sequences were obtained from peripheral blood. In nucleotides, the CDR3 is TGTGCCAGCCGACCGACACAGGGGGCGGTGGACACCGGGGAGCTGTTTTTT. Translated: CASRPTQGAVDTGELFF.